This T cell receptor (beta chain) was documented in a study of radiation and T cells in renal cell carcinoma. Trimming took 3 bases from V and 7 from J; bases not matched to a gene: 10. Germline CDR1 and CDR2: SGHRS and YFSETQ. The CDR3 sequence is 16 residues long. Documented time point: blood 4 weeks post-SBRT, at nephrectomy. The treatment here: 15 Gy SBRT to primary tumor, nephrectomy 4 weeks later. The method was immunoSEQ multiplex PCR; TCRdb's version includes in-frame clones alone and lacks a portion of them. Of some 150,000 clones listed, 86% were seen once; the top ten hold under 20%. This sequence originates from a woman aged 45-65 years with renal cell carcinoma. The sequenced sample was blood, obtained from a patient whose treatment included radiotherapy and nephrectomy. The chain recombines TRBV5-1 with TRBJ2-1; 10 bases match TRBD1. Written as DNA, the CDR3 is TGCGCCAGCAGCTCAAACCCGGGACAGGGGTTTAATGAGCAGTTCTTC. This codes for CASSSNPGQGFNEQFF.